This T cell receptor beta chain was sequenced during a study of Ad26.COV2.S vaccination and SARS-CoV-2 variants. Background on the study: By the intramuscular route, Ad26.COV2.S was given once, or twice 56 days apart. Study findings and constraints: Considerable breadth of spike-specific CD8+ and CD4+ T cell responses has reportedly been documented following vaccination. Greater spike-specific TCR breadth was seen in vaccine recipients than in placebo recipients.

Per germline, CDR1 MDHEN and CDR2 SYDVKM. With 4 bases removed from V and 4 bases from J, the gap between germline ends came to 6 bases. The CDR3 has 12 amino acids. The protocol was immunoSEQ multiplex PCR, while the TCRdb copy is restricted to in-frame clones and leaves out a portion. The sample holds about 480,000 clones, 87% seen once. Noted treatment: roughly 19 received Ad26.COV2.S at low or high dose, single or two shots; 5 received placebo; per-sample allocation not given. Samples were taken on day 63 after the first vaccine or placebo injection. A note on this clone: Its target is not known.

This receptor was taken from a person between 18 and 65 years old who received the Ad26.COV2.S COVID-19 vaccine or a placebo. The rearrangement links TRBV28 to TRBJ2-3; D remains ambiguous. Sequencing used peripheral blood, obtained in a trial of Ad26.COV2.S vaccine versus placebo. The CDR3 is CASSYRADTQYF. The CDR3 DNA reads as TGTGCCAGCAGTTACCGAGCAGATACGCAGTATTTT.